Below, 29 T cell receptor beta chains from the same sample are listed, as sequenced in a study of pediatric ulcerative colitis. Rectal tissue came from one to two pinch biopsies taken at colonoscopy. Some clones are missing from TCRdb's copy, which holds only in-frame ones; the method was immunoSEQ multiplex PCR. The table records some 50,000 clones, more than 60% of them present only once. Sequenced: gut tissue. Every receptor here comes from a girl aged 5-17 years with moderate ulcerative colitis.

This clone has a handful of counts. The rearrangement joins TRBV21-1 to TRBJ1-5; the DNA was not compared with TRBD1, the D call given in the table. TRBV21-1 is a known pseudogene. This CDR3 comprises 17 residues. CDR3: CASSKGDRAMPRQPQHF. CDR3 nucleotide sequence: TGTGCCAGCAGCAAAGGGGACAGGGCGATGCCTAGACAGCCCCAGCATTTT.

This CDR3 reads CASSLDGDGSYNEQFF. The CDR3 bases are TGCGCCAGCAGCTTGGATGGTGACGGCTCCTACAATGAGCAGTTCTTC. The J gene is TRBJ2-1, the V gene TRBV5-1, with unresolved D. CDR1 and CDR2 (germline): SGHRS, YFSETQ. The CDR3 covers 16 residues. The V end was cut by 0 bases, the J end by 0 bases, with 10 bases between.

This chain links TRBV12-5 with TRBJ1-2; 12 positions match TRBD1. The CDR3 contains 16 residues. With 1 base clipped from V and 4 bases from J, the junction kept 4 bases outside the gene matches. Germline lookup yields CDR1 LGHNT and CDR2 FRNRAP. The CDR3 sequence is CASGLAAGQGAYGYTF. The CDR3 nucleotides are TGTGCTAGTGGTTTGGCCGCGGGACAGGGGGCCTATGGCTACACCTTC.

The V call is TRBV6-5, the J call TRBJ1-2, with D possibly TRBD1 on 5 matching bases. CDR3 length: 14 residues. V was cut by 6 bases and J by 0 bases, with 11 bases left in between. Germline CDR1 reads MNHEY; CDR2 reads SVGAGI. The CDR3 loop is CASRETAPNYGYTF. CDR3 DNA: TGTGCCAGCAGAGAGACAGCTCCTAACTATGGCTACACCTTC.

This clone was recorded a few times. The chain is built from TRBV10-3 and TRBJ2-7; 9 nucleotides match TRBD2. Per the germline V gene, CDR1 is ENHRY and CDR2 is SYGVKD. The CDR3 consists of 13 residues. After removal of 11 bases from V and 6 bases from J, the junction contained 11 bases not matched to a gene. In DNA form, the CDR3 reads TGTGCCGGAAGCGGGGGGACGCCGGGCGAGCAGTACTTC. This sequence encodes CAGSGGTPGEQYF.

The chain joins TRBV5-4 to TRBJ1-1, with D unresolved. Germline V CDR1 and CDR2: SGHNT, YYREEE (reference sequence). The CDR3 sequence is 16 residues long. Trimming left V 4 bases short and J 4 bases short, with 20 bases between. This CDR3 reads CASSPVVQRASTEAFF. The CDR3 nucleotides read TGTGCCAGCAGCCCAGTAGTCCAGAGAGCTAGCACTGAAGCTTTCTTT.

The chain is built from TRBV5-1 and TRBJ2-1; TRBD2 is a possible D gene (6 bases). The CDR3 has 14 amino acids. CDR1 is SGHRS, CDR2 YFSETQ, per germline. Trimming took off 5 bases at V and 6 bases at J, with 15 bases between the two ends. DNA for the CDR3: TGCGCCAGCAGTGGGGGAGGTGGTTCCAATGAGCAGTTCTTC. Its protein product is CASSGGGGSNEQFF.

The V and J genes are TRBV6-5 and TRBJ2-5, with 7 bases lining up with TRBD2. The CDR3 is 14 residues long. J was trimmed by 2 bases and V by 6 bases; bases with no gene match: 6. Germline loops: CDR1 MNHEY, CDR2 SVGAGI. CDR3 nucleotides: TGTGCCAGCAGCCGGACTAGACTACAAGAGACCCAGTACTTC. This encodes CASSRTRLQETQYF.

The V gene is TRBV4-1, the J gene TRBJ1-6; D gene unclear. V lost 6 bases and J lost 7, with 16 bases in between. The CDR3 runs 15 residues. Looked up from germline, CDR1 is MGHRA and CDR2 is YSYEKL. The chain's CDR3 is CASSTYLGENSPLHF. The CDR3 DNA reads TGCGCCAGCAGTACTTACCTTGGGGAAAATTCACCCCTCCACTTT.

The rearrangement links TRBV28 to TRBJ2-1, with 14 bases aligning to TRBD2. Germline V gene data show CDR1 as MDHEN and CDR2 as SYDVKM. V gave up 4 bases and J gave up 10 bases; unmatched junction bases: 6. This CDR3 is 15 amino acids long. The CDR3 reads CASSSTSGRAVEQFF. CDR3 DNA sequence: TGTGCCAGCAGTTCGACTAGCGGGAGGGCCGTAGAGCAGTTCTTC.

This CDR3 is CASSLQDTEAFF. DNA for the CDR3: TGTGCCAGCAGCTTACAGGACACTGAAGCTTTCTTT. The chain joins TRBV7-9 to TRBJ1-1; unclear D gene. The germline V gene encodes CDR1 SEHNR and CDR2 FQNEAQ (reference sequence). The CDR3 runs 12 residues. The ends were cut back, 2 bases at V and 3 bases at J, with 4 bases in the middle.

This clone was seen more than once but under ten times. The CDR3 reads CASSLRGSGNTIYF. The CDR3 DNA is TGTGCCAGCAGCTTAAGGGGTTCTGGAAACACCATATATTTT. V gene TRBV7-6 combines with J gene TRBJ1-3, with D perhaps TRBD1 (5 bases). CDR3 size: 14 residues. V was clipped by 2 bases and J by 1 base, with 6 bases between them. Germline V gives CDR1 SGHVS, CDR2 FNYEAQ.

V is TRBV29-1 and J is TRBJ2-7; D gene ambiguous. Germline loops: CDR1 SQVTM, CDR2 ANQGSEA. This CDR3 has 11 residues. The V gene lost 2 bases and the J gene lost 10 bases, with 12 bases spanning the gap. DNA for the CDR3: TGCAGCGTTGAAACCGTGACGGACCAGTACTTC. This sequence encodes CSVETVTDQYF.

The chain is built from TRBV19 and TRBJ2-2; TRBD1 is a possible D gene (6 bases). This CDR3 contains 15 residues. The V gene lost 6 bases and the J gene lost 0 bases, with 11 bases spanning the gap. CDR1 and CDR2 (germline): LNHDA, SQIVND (reference sequence). The CDR3 spells CASRQGPSNTGELFF. As DNA, the CDR3 is TGTGCCAGTAGGCAGGGGCCCTCGAACACCGGGGAGCTGTTTTTT.

The rearrangement uses TRBV18 and TRBJ1-2; D is undetermined. The CDR3 consists of 14 residues. Germline CDR1 and CDR2: KGHSH and LQKENI. V gave up 2 bases and J gave up 8 bases, with 15 bases separating them. The CDR3 protein is CASSPDYFREGYTF. CDR3 sequence (DNA): TGTGCCAGCTCACCAGACTATTTCCGGGAAGGCTACACCTTC.

V gene TRBV2 combines with J gene TRBJ1-5; 10 positions agree with TRBD1. This CDR3 has 16 residues. Germline CDR1 is SNHLY and CDR2 is FYNNEI. V trimming: 6 bases; J trimming: 3 bases; junction bases outside the gene matches: 8. The CDR3 spells CASSRTGGIFNQPQHF. The CDR3 DNA sequence: TGTGCCAGCAGCCGGACAGGGGGTATATTCAATCAGCCCCAGCATTTT.

The chain couples TRBV6-1 to TRBJ2-1; 7 bases are a match to TRBD1. The CDR3 covers 17 residues. V was pared by 2 bases and J by 0 bases, with 7 bases of the junction left unmatched. Per the germline V gene, CDR1 is MNHNS and CDR2 is SASEGT. CDR3 in amino acids: CASSERGRRSSYNEQFF. Here the CDR3 DNA reads TGTGCCAGCAGTGAAAGGGGGCGGAGGAGCTCCTACAATGAGCAGTTCTTC.

This clone has a handful of counts. The chain combines TRBV30 with TRBJ1-1; D gene uncertain. V was trimmed by 5 bases and J by 0 bases, leaving 13 bases between them. CDR3 length: 14 residues. Germline values: CDR1 GTSNPN, CDR2 SVGIG (reference sequence). The CDR3: CAWRLYTMNTEAFF. In nucleotides, the CDR3 is TGTGCCTGGCGGTTGTACACAATGAACACTGAAGCTTTCTTT.

The chain has TRBV14 and TRBJ2-7; no definite D call. V gave up 4 bases and J gave up 3 bases, with 10 bases separating them. Germline V CDR1 and CDR2: SGHDN, FVKESK. This CDR3 has 13 residues. The DNA of the CDR3 is TGTGCCAGCAGCCTCGGAGCAAACTACGAGCAGTACTTC. It specifies CASSLGANYEQYF.

The chain combines TRBV18 with TRBJ2-7, with 11 bases that match TRBD1. Germline V gene sequence: CDR1 KGHSH, CDR2 LQKENI. V lost 4 bases, J lost 7 bases, and 6 bases stayed unmatched. This CDR3 is 14 amino acids long. CDR3 in DNA: TGTGCCAGCTCACGCCGGGACAGGGGGGGAGAGCAGTACTTC. It is translated as CASSRRDRGGEQYF.

The chain has TRBV5-4 and TRBJ2-5, with TRBD2 as a possible D gene (5 bases). This CDR3 contains 14 residues. With 4 bases removed from V and 0 bases from J, the gap between germline ends came to 10 bases. CDR1 is SGHNT, CDR2 YYREEE, per germline (reference sequence). This CDR3 is CASSNTGNQETQYF. The CDR3 DNA follows: TGTGCCAGCAGCAATACCGGGAACCAAGAGACCCAGTACTTC. Supplemented by reference TRBV5-4 and TRBJ2-5, the full variable domain reads ETGVTQSPTHLIKTRGQQVTLRCSSQSGHNTVSWYQQALGQGPQFIFQYYREEENGRGNFPPRFSGLQFPNYSSELNVNALELDDSALYLCASSNTGNQETQYFGPGTRLLVL.

The chain links TRBV6-4 to TRBJ2-3; D unclear. V was pared by 6 bases and J by 0 bases, with 10 bases between. The germline V gene has CDR1 MRHNA and CDR2 SNTAGT. The CDR3 has 14 amino acids. In DNA, the CDR3 is TGTGCCAGCAGGGCTACAGCTAGCACAGATACGCAGTATTTT. Translation gives CASRATASTDTQYF.

V gene TRBV28 combines with J gene TRBJ2-7, with 9 bases matching TRBD1. V shed 6 bases, J shed 6 bases, and the junction held 12 bases outside the gene matches. Germline V gene lookup returns CDR1 MDHEN and CDR2 SYDVKM. The CDR3 spans 15 residues. The CDR3 spells CASSPSGTGTSEQYF. Here the CDR3 DNA reads TGTGCCAGCAGCCCCTCCGGGACAGGGACTTCCGAGCAGTACTTC. Full variable domain (missing parts from reference TRBV28 and TRBJ2-7): DVKVTQSSRYLVKRTGEKVFLECVQDMDHENMFWYRQDPGLGLRLIYFSYDVKMKEKGDIPEGYSVSREKKERFSLILESASTNQTSMYLCASSPSGTGTSEQYFGPGTRLTVT.

This clone is categorized as medium-sized (0.01 to 0.1%). V is TRBV19 and J is TRBJ2-5, with D maybe TRBD1 (5 bases). Germline V gene lookup returns CDR1 LNHDA and CDR2 SQIVND (reference sequence). The CDR3 runs 14 residues. The V and J ends lost 3 bases and 3 bases respectively, with 11 bases between them. The CDR3 nucleotides are TGTGCCAGTAGTATCGCAGGGCTTAAAGAGACCCAGTACTTC. Residues: CASSIAGLKETQYF.

The chain couples TRBV7-3 to TRBJ2-5; D not certain. The germline V gene encodes CDR1 SGHTA and CDR2 FQGTGA. Trimming stripped 2 bases from V and 5 bases from J, with 12 bases between. The CDR3 has 14 residues. The CDR3 coding sequence is TGTGCCAGCAGCTTAGCCGCGTCACTGGAGACCCAGTACTTC. Residues: CASSLAASLETQYF.

The chain employs TRBV4-1 and TRBJ2-7, with TRBD2 matching 13 bases. CDR1 and CDR2 from the germline V gene are MGHRA and YSYEKL. CDR3 length: 15 residues. The V and J ends lost 0 bases and 4 bases, in that order; junction bases with no gene match: 0. The CDR3 DNA reads as TGCGCCAGCAGCCAAGAACTAGCGGGGGGGTACGAGCAGTACTTC. Amino acid sequence: CASSQELAGGYEQYF.

With respect to this clone: A read error may account for a junction end that differs from germline. The chain recombines TRBV2 with TRBJ2-7; D call uncertain. CDR1 SNHLY and CDR2 FYNNEI come from the germline V gene. The CDR3 length is 15 residues. The CDR3: CASSERTSRPYGQYF. CDR3 in DNA: TGTGCCAGCAGTGAACGGACCAGCCGACCCTACGGGCAGTACTTC.

The chain combines TRBV28 with TRBJ2-3, with D unclear. Per the germline V gene, CDR1 is MDHEN and CDR2 is SYDVKM. The V gene lost 3 bases and the J gene lost 1 base, with 14 bases spanning the gap. The length of the CDR3 is 16 residues. The CDR3 sequence is CASSFNRLGGTDTQYF. DNA for the CDR3: TGTGCCAGCAGTTTCAATCGGCTGGGTGGCACAGATACGCAGTATTTT.

The chain uses TRBV28 and TRBJ2-7; a weak D match, TRBD2 (7 bases). Trimming shortened V by 8 bases and J by 7 bases, and 21 bases separated the two germline ends. The CDR3 is 14 residues long. Germline CDR1 MDHEN, CDR2 SYDVKM. The CDR3: CASRSGTREGEQYF. CDR3 nucleotides: TGTGCCAGCCGGTCCGGGACAAGGGAGGGGGAGCAGTACTTC.